The T cell receptor beta chain under discussion was sequenced for a study of blood T cell repertoires in COVID-19 (dated by TCRdb to 2019 to 2021). Notes on the research overall: The collaborator samples originated in the United States, Italy and Spain and spanned the acute and convalescent phases of COVID-19. The material from the prospective study consisted of cDNA or gDNA derived from T cells, B-cell-depleted T cells, or PBMCs. The dataset comprised deeply sampled blood TCRbeta repertoires from subjects exposed to, actively infected with, or recovered from COVID-19. A freely available public database, intended as a resource for researchers studying the immune response to SARS-CoV-2, is where the repertoires were released. Samples were obtained from the ongoing ImmuneRACE study (first 160 participants) and from 1,254 subjects provided by 6 global collaborators. A de-identified subject ID, COVID-19 status, age in years and sex were almost always included in the sample metadata. Where available, HLA class I and class II types were obtained from metadata supplied by the sample provider rather than from assay-based typing. Broad study findings and their caveats: The amount of clinical and demographic metadata varied by source and participant and was provided uncurated.

TCRbeta CDR3 regions were amplified from genomic DNA by means of the immunoSEQ Assay, a bias-controlled multiplex PCR. The study's processing was this. Nucleated cell counts per sample were estimated from amplification of reference gene primers within the assay. To quantify the absolute abundance of each unique TCRbeta CDR3 rearrangement, sequence reads were collapsed and filtered. For each sample, productive Simpson clonality was calculated as the square root of Simpson's diversity index across productive rearrangements. TCRdb provides this immuneACCESS table in a form limited to in-frame rearrangements. Some clones are lacking; in checked studies, under half of them reflect an unresolved V gene, and why the rest are absent is not known. V and J calls and clone size are given by that table; D and trimming were obtained from the DNA. This sample comprises about 51,000 clones, around 90% of them detected only once. 3.1% of the sample goes to the ten largest clones.

The collaborating institutions used their own protocols to collect whole blood in K2EDTA tubes. For TCRbeta analysis, collaborators shipped samples as frozen whole blood, isolated PBMCs, or DNA extracted from either of those sample types. A word on this clone: Which antigen it targets is not known. There are no base qualities to consult, and no much larger clone falls within one base.

Per the germline V gene (reference sequence), LNHDA is the CDR1 and SQIVND is the CDR2. Compared with germline, V lacks 6 bases and J lacks 9 bases; bases without a gene match: 7. The CDR3 contains 14 residues, cysteine and phenylalanine counted. Only CDR3 DNA is held: 42 bases, read in frame from base 1. The sample consisted of peripheral blood. The source is a man aged 45-60 years with acute or convalescent COVID-19. This receptor chain uses TRBV19 and TRBJ1-5; 11 junctional bases match TRBD1. CDR3 protein: CASSPDRGRSPQHF. The DNA sequence reads TGTGCCAGTAGCCCGGACAGGGGGCGTTCGCCCCAGCATTTT. With the portions outside the CDR3 filled from the reference TRBV19 and TRBJ1-5 genes, the complete variable region becomes DGGITQSPKYLFRKEGQNVTLSCEQNLNHDAMYWYRQDPGQGLRLIYYSQIVNDFQKGDIAEGYSVSREKKESFPLTVTSAQKNPTAFYLCASSPDRGRSPQHFGDGTRLSIL.